These T cell receptor beta chains were read from a single sample in a study of control samples from healthy donors and cancer patients. Sequencing was performed with immunoSEQ multiplex PCR; in TCRdb, only in-frame clones are kept and a portion is missing. Among 90,000 or so clones listed, around 85% were seen once. Sequenced: blood. These receptors were obtained from a man in his thirties or forties in good health. CDR3s leave out the opening cysteine and the closing phenylalanine or tryptophan.

v_call cdr3_length cdr3_aa
TRBV9 11 ASSVSAYNEQF
TRBV28 10 ASTWGRTEAF
TRBV5-8 14 ASSLKAQGGLYGYT
TRBV13 12 ASSLVRGPGELF
TRBV3-1/TRBV3-2 13 ASSQGDFIQETQY
TRBV7-8 11 ASSLVGRHGYT
TRBV30 10 AWSVRAYEQY
TRBV11-2 9 ASSLEHTQY
TRBV29-1 11 SAGTASGNTIY
TRBV6-5 12 ASRNREGNTEAF
TRBV7-2 12 ASSSDDAQETQY